This T cell receptor beta chain derives from a study of cytotoxic CD8 clonotypes in ibrutinib-treated CLL (dated by TCRdb to the early 2020s). Notes on the research overall: In this cohort, about 15 patients were treatment-naive and ten to eleven were relapsed/refractory, while fewer than 18 had unmutated IGHV. Partial responses were observed in 24 patients and complete responses in 2; after a median follow-up of around 64 months, remission was maintained in approximately 14 patients and progression was observed in roughly twelve. Response samples were taken after a median of approximately 12 months on treatment, ranging from about 6 to 40 months. An average of 255,043 productive templates and 80,000 to 100,000 productive rearrangements was obtained per sample. Longitudinal samples were obtainable from about 30% of the roughly 86 participants in the trial. Cryopreserved peripheral blood mononuclear cells were collected before treatment, at response, and at either disease progression or sustained remission. Every sample from remission and from progressive disease was obtained while the patients were still on ibrutinib.

This specimen's time point label, per the study, means: approximately 11 months on ibrutinib. For TCR beta library preparation, roughly 2 micrograms of genomic DNA were extracted from the cryopreserved PBMCs. High-throughput TCR beta sequencing was performed on longitudinal blood samples from CLL patients receiving ibrutinib monotherapy. Patients were enrolled in a phase 2 open-label single-center ibrutinib monotherapy trial. Including the terminal cysteine and phenylalanine, the CDR3 comprises 11 residues. Only the CDR3 portion is preserved as DNA: 33 bases, with reading frame beginning at the first base. The trim is 1 base for V and 6 bases for J, with a gap of 3 bases between the germline ends. CDR1 is given as DFQATT and CDR2 as SNEGSKA, both from the germline V gene (reference sequence). As for this clone: The antigen it recognizes is unknown. Per-nucleotide qualities are absent, and no much larger clonotype sits a single base away.

Each clonotype received, on average, 10x coverage in deep resolution sequencing performed on a MiSeq, where the target depth lay between 1 in 1 million and 1 in 200,000 T cells. TCR beta libraries were generated with the immunoSEQ hsTCRB Kit. In the paper's pipeline: The data were analyzed with ImmunoSEQ Analyzer and ImmunoSEQ Data Assistant, and V, D and J gene assignments followed IMGT definitions. Clonality was computed as one minus normalized Shannon entropy of productive rearrangement frequencies, ranging from 0 to 1. Only overrepresented clonotypes making up at least 0.05% of the repertoire of each patient were included in the public clonotype analysis. Thirteen repertoires from age-matched healthy donors, obtained from immuneACCESS, served as clonality controls. In its TCRdb copy, this immuneACCESS table keeps in-frame sequences only and misses some clones. Where compared with another copy, unresolved V genes explain less than half of these, and the others have no known cause. V and J calls and clone size come straight from that table; D and trimming were deduced from the DNA. The sample has 45,000 to 50,000 clones on record, approximately 51% of them singletons. The ten largest clones take up less than 35% of the sample.

General study outcomes and caveats: Sustained-remission and progressing patients did not have matched sampling times, and lymph node repertoires were not examined. At baseline, clonality was higher than in age-matched healthy donors and showed a strong correlation with circulating CD8+ T-cell counts. Public clonotypes were rare and either contracted or stayed stable during treatment, and the rise in clonality at ibrutinib response reflected the expansion of private clonotypes. An increase in clonality was observed at ibrutinib response, with clonality remaining stable during sustained remission and falling back toward baseline at progression.

Recombination joined TRBV20-1 with TRBJ1-4; the D gene assignment is ambiguous. This sequence was found in a human donor with chronic lymphocytic leukemia. This material consisted of PBMCs, taken after 12 months of ibrutinib treatment. The CDR3 corresponds to CSARGDEKLFF. The nucleotides read TGCAGTGCTAGAGGTGATGAAAAACTGTTTTTT.